The 14 T cell receptor beta chains below come from one sample, sequenced in a study of T cell repertoires in cytomegalovirus infection. One entry per CDR3 protein, called by TCRdb with MiXCR from the reads. The sample has roughly 860,000 distinct CDR3 sequences; approximately 32% are singletons. Their cognate antigens are unknown. The source material was cultured CD8+ T cells from PBMCs, sampled from culture after CMV antigen stimulation. Receptors were obtained from a human donor in good health (CMV status not recorded). Some clones in this sample may be carry-over from other donors' samples.

The rearrangement links TRBV7-9 to TRBJ2-1; 7 bases are a match to TRBD2. Unmatched junction bases numbered 7, after V lost 5 bases and J lost 0 bases. Germline CDR1 is SEHNR and CDR2 is FQNEAQ (reference sequence). The CDR3 sequence is 16 residues long. The CDR3 DNA sequence: TGTGCCAGCAGCCCCAAGGGAGGGGCCTCCTACAATGAGCAGTTCTTC. Translation: CASSPKGGASYNEQFF.

A note on this clonotype: At one end, the junction sequence differs from germline, possibly due to a read error. The chain carries TRBV7-6 and TRBJ2-3; 10 bases are shared with TRBD2. The CDR3 runs 14 residues. Germline CDR1 and CDR2: SGHVS and FNYEAQ. The CDR3: CVSSLSSGGDTQYF. CDR3 sequence (DNA): TGTGTCAGCAGCTTATCTAGCGGGGGTGATACGCAGTATTTT.

This clonotype was seen a few times. The V gene is TRBV4-1, the J gene TRBJ1-1; unclear D gene. The germline CDR1 and CDR2 sequences are MGHRA and YSYEKL. The length of the CDR3 is 15 residues. The V gene lost 2 bases and the J gene lost 1 base, with 11 bases spanning the gap. This CDR3 is CASSQNVVGNTEAFF. The CDR3 coding sequence is TGCGCCAGCAGCCAAAATGTAGTCGGGAACACTGAAGCTTTCTTT.

The V call is TRBV20-1, the J call TRBJ2-7; 10 bases match TRBD2. V was pared by 0 bases and J by 4 bases, with 3 bases of the junction left unmatched. The CDR3 length is 14 residues. The germline V gene encodes CDR1 DFQATT and CDR2 SNEGSKA (reference sequence). This chain's CDR3 is CSAREERGGYEQYF. The CDR3 bases are TGCAGTGCTAGAGAAGAGCGGGGGGGTTACGAGCAGTACTTC.

The V gene is TRBV20-1, the J gene TRBJ2-7; tentative D call: TRBD2 (5 bases). The CDR3 length is 14 residues. Per the germline V gene, CDR1 is DFQATT and CDR2 is SNEGSKA (reference sequence). The V end lost 3 bases, the J end lost 3 bases, and 15 bases lay between the germline ends. The CDR3 spells CSASSGVGLYEQYV. In DNA form, the CDR3 reads TGCAGTGCTAGTTCCGGGGTTGGACTCTACGAGCAGTACGTC.

For the CDR3, the DNA is TGTGCCAGCAGCTCCCCCCGGACAGGTCCCGACTATGAGCAGTTCTTC. Encoded protein: CASSSPRTGPDYEQFF. V usage is TRBV7-6 and J usage is TRBJ2-1; 7 nucleotides align to TRBD1. Germline V gene sequence: CDR1 SGHVS, CDR2 FNYEAQ. V lost 4 bases, J lost 8 bases, and 14 bases stayed unmatched. The CDR3 extends over 16 amino acids.

The chain couples TRBV4-3 to TRBJ2-1; 9 nucleotides match TRBD1. V was clipped by 0 bases and J by 8 bases; unmatched bases: 5. Per germline, CDR1 LGHNA and CDR2 YSLEER. This CDR3 is 15 amino acids long. CDR3: CASSQDWDREDEQFF. The DNA for the CDR3 is TGCGCCAGCAGCCAAGATTGGGACAGGGAGGATGAGCAGTTCTTC.

This clonotype was seen at least ten times. CDR3 nucleotide sequence: TGTGCCAGCAGCAGCCAGGGACAGGGTGGGGGTGGCACTGAAGCTTTCTTT. This translates into CASSSQGQGGGGTEAFF. The chain couples TRBV7-6 to TRBJ1-1; TRBD1 aligns across 9 bases. From germline, CDR1 is SGHVS and CDR2 FNYEAQ. The CDR3 runs 17 residues. V gave up 5 bases and J gave up 4 bases; unmatched junction bases: 14.

This clonotype was found many times. The chain uses TRBV19 and TRBJ2-1; D is unresolved. The CDR3 has 12 residues. The V gene lost 9 bases and the J gene lost 0 bases, with 6 bases spanning the gap. Germline V gene lookup returns CDR1 LNHDA and CDR2 SQIVND (reference sequence). CDR3 nucleotide sequence: TGTGCCAGCACCAGCTCCTACAATGAGCAGTTCTTC. Translating gives CASTSSYNEQFF.

This clonotype was detected a few times. The chain carries TRBV27 and TRBJ2-1; the D is unclear. CDR1 MNHEY and CDR2 SMNVEV come from the germline V gene (reference sequence). The CDR3 length is 15 residues. The ends were cut back, 5 bases at V and 0 bases at J, with 11 bases in the middle. CDR3 nucleotides: TGTGCCAGCAGTAAATCAGCCTCCTCCTACAATGAGCAGTTCTTC. It codes for CASSKSASSYNEQFF.

This clonotype has more than one count but fewer than ten. The V call is TRBV27, the J call TRBJ2-7; 11 bases line up with TRBD1. The germline V gene encodes CDR1 MNHEY and CDR2 SMNVEV (reference sequence). Trimming took 6 bases from V and 3 from J; bases not matched to a gene: 7. The CDR3 sequence is 15 residues long. This chain's CDR3 is CASRPTGTGGYEQYV. CDR3 DNA: TGTGCCAGCAGACCGACCGGGACAGGGGGCTACGAGCAGTACGTC.

In this sample, this clonotype turned up a few times. This CDR3 reads CASSMDSTPYNEQFF. The CDR3 DNA is TGTGCCAGTAGTATGGACTCGACCCCCTACAATGAGCAGTTCTTC. The rearrangement uses TRBV19 and TRBJ2-1; TRBD2 might be the D (5 bases). CDR1 is LNHDA and CDR2 is SQIVND in the germline V gene (reference sequence). V was pared by 3 bases and J by 2 bases, with 11 bases between. CDR3 size: 15 residues.

This rearrangement joins TRBV7-3 to TRBJ1-1; TRBD1 matches at 8 bases. V was clipped by 0 bases and J by 5 bases; unmatched bases: 8. Germline V CDR1 and CDR2: SGHTA, FQGTGA. The CDR3 has 16 residues. CDR3 loop: CASSLTGHRGGTEAFF. CDR3 bases: TGTGCCAGCAGCTTAACGGGGCACAGGGGGGGGACTGAAGCTTTCTTT.

This clonotype was observed a few times. The gene calls are TRBV6-5 and TRBJ1-1, with TRBD1 matching over 9 bases. Germline values: CDR1 MNHEY, CDR2 SVGAGI. V lost 0 bases and J lost 3; bases outside the gene matches: 8. The CDR3 spans 17 residues. The CDR3 region is CASSYSSDRGDHTEAFF. The DNA of the CDR3 is TGTGCCAGCAGTTACTCTTCGGACAGGGGTGATCACACTGAAGCTTTCTTT.